This T cell receptor beta chain is drawn from a study of T cell responses to AZD1222 COVID-19 vaccine. General observations from the study: Mapped onto spike, vaccine-associated CD4 TCRs spanned it and were dominant at 160-218 and 743-854. Donor demographics were predominantly white British with a female majority; clonal diversity may be underestimated.

Turning to this clone: Its antigen remains unidentified.

This CDR3 contains 14 residues. Unmatched junction bases numbered 9, after V lost 10 bases and J lost 1 base. The germline gives CDR1 SGHVS, CDR2 FQNEAQ. Timing groups of about 4 and about 12 weeks for second doses were pooled. TCRdb's table, derived via immunoSEQ multiplex PCR, lists solely in-frame clones and lacks some. Here the sample spans 50,000 to 70,000 clones, nearly 90% being singletons. Sequenced material: peripheral blood, taken 28 days after the second AZD1222 dose. The TCR comes from an adult who received the AZD1222 COVID-19 vaccine. The chain is built from TRBV7-8 and TRBJ2-7, with 8 bases aligning to TRBD1. The CDR3 nucleotides read TGTGCCACCATAGACAGGGGAGGTTCCTACGAGCAGTACTTC. Translated: CATIDRGGSYEQYF.